The clone carrying this T cell receptor (beta chain) has ten or more counts. Its antigen is unknown. The ends lost 1 base at V and 6 bases at J; junction bases unmatched: 3. The germline gives CDR1 SGHRS, CDR2 YFSETQ. This CDR3 is 15 amino acids long. This sample was included in a study of T cells in Graves' hyperthyroidism and ophthalmopathy. RNA transcripts provided the source from which TCR beta CDR3 regions were amplified. RT-PCR in the first round (using the HTBI primer set) targeted the TCR CDR3. TCRdb ran MiXCR on the multiplex PCR reads and lists one entry per CDR3 protein. The sample includes more than 500,000 distinct CDR3 sequences, 46% of them seen just once. Study observations and caveats: Also found in blood were most expanded thyroid clonotypes above 0.001. The model foresaw ophthalmopathy a median about 6.1 months prior to onset. Classification by a 13 V-J model distinguished ophthalmopathy from stable hyperthyroidism.

What was sequenced was peripheral blood or thyroid tissue (not recorded which). The TCR originated in an adult woman with Graves' disease, either hyperthyroidism or ophthalmopathy (not recorded which). V and J are TRBV5-1 and TRBJ2-2; the match to TRBD2 covers 10 bases. As DNA, the CDR3 is TGCGCCAGCAGCTTGCCCCTAGCGGGAGCCGGGGAGCTGTTTTTT. Its protein is CASSLPLAGAGELFF.